This entry concerns a single T cell receptor beta chain. No antigen is known for it. Primers included in the PCR were 60 Vbeta and 13 Jbeta primers. Measured with immunoSEQ multiplex PCR; TCRdb has only the in-frame clones, and not every one. This table holds 150,000 to 180,000 clones, over 65% found once. The data originate from a study of cytomegalovirus exposure and HLA in healthy donors. Study observations and caveats: Immune exposure was documented only through CMV serostatus.

Every donor was a healthy person donating bone marrow. Though nominally healthy at sampling, donors likely had unrecorded immune exposures. From germline, CDR1 is SGHRS and CDR2 YFSETQ. The CDR3 loop spans 15 amino acids. V was shortened by 0 bases and J by 4 bases, with 8 bases between the two germline ends. The chain carries TRBV5-1 and TRBJ2-6; tentatively, D is TRBD1 (5 bases). The clonotype was recovered from a man aged 25-40 years in good health and CMV-seronegative. Sequencing was performed on PBMCs. CDR3 region: CASSLEGIGANVLTF. In DNA, the CDR3 is TGCGCCAGCAGCTTGGAGGGGATAGGGGCCAACGTCCTGACTTTC.